This TCR beta chain derives from a study of radiotherapy plus CTLA-4 blockade in lung cancer. Looking at the study overall: Of the patients, 15% to 20% showed objective responses and more than 30% attained disease control. Study results and limitations: Tumor-derived TCR clones expanded in blood after radiotherapy plus ipilimumab. Early blood T cell clone dynamics reportedly forecast response best, with interferon-beta.

CDR3 length: 14 amino acids. V was pared by 5 bases and J by 4 bases, with 6 bases of the junction left unmatched. The germline V gene encodes CDR1 SGHVS and CDR2 FQNEAQ. This clone was observed a single time. The target antigen is unknown. Alongside CTLA-4 blockade with ipilimumab, patients with chemo-refractory metastatic non-small-cell lung cancer received focal radiation. Method: immunoSEQ multiplex PCR; TCRdb's copy keeps in-frame clones and lacks some. The table has about 67,000 clones, roughly three quarters seen once. Sequences were derived from peripheral blood, sampled from a patient treated with radiotherapy plus ipilimumab. The sequence was collected from a human donor with non-small cell lung cancer whose response to radiotherapy plus ipilimumab could not be evaluated. Some clones in this sample may be carry-over from other donors' samples. This chain links TRBV7-8 with TRBJ1-2; 8 positions agree with TRBD1. CDR3 in DNA: TGTGCCAGCAGCCGAACAGGGGGAGGCTATGGCTACACCTTC. Its protein product is CASSRTGGGYGYTF.